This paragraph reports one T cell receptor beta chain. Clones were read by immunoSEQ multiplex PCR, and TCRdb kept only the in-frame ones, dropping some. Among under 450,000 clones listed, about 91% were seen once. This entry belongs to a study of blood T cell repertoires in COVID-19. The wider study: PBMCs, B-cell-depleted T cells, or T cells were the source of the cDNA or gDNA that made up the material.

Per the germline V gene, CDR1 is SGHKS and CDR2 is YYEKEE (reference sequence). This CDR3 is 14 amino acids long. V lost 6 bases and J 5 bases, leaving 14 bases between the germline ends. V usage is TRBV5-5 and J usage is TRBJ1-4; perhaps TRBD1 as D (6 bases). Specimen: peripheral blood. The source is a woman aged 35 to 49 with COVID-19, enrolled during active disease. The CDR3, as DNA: TGTGCCAGCACCACCGGAAGGGGGAATGAAAAACTGTTTTTT. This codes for CASTTGRGNEKLFF.